Listed below are T cell receptor beta chains from one sample, sequenced in a study of B cell selection in AIRE deficiency. Profiled with immunoSEQ multiplex PCR; TCRdb holds only in-frame clones, not every one. In the table there are under 30,000 clones, 95% to 97% of which are singletons. Material: conventional CD4+ T cells sorted from PBMCs. The receptors were gathered from a human donor with AIRE deficiency. CDR3s include the opening cysteine and the closing phenylalanine or tryptophan. Fields, in order: CDR3 protein, CDR3 DNA, V gene, J gene, D gene. A D gene is named only where the DNA matches it firmly.

CASSPIQGRAGYTF,TGTGCCAGCAGCCCTATCCAAGGAAGAGCTGGCTACACCTTC,TRBV27,TRBJ1-2,-
CASSMTGAATDTQYF,TGTGCCAGCAGCATGACGGGGGCTGCCACAGATACGCAGTATTTT,TRBV7-2,TRBJ2-3,-
CASSQGTRSAEWNEQFF,TGTGCCAGCAGCCAAGGTACTAGGAGCGCCGAGTGGAATGAGCAGTTCTTC,TRBV14,TRBJ2-1,-
CASSLAPGQGRNTIYF,TGTGCCAGCAGCTTAGCGCCGGGACAGGGAAGGAACACCATATATTTT,TRBV7-2,TRBJ1-3,TRBD1
CASSLGDFRSYEQYF,TGTGCCAGCAGCTTGGGTGACTTCCGCTCCTACGAGCAGTACTTC,TRBV5-6,TRBJ2-7,-
CASSGLAGQKSSYEQYF,TGTGCCAGCAGCGGACTAGCGGGACAAAAAAGCTCCTACGAGCAGTACTTC,TRBV28,TRBJ2-7,TRBD2
CASSRKAGWVRNEQFF,TGTGCCAGCAGCCGAAAAGCGGGGTGGGTGAGGAATGAGCAGTTCTTC,TRBV14,TRBJ2-1,TRBD2
CASSLVRGQGDSGSLLEQYF,TGTGCCAGCAGCTTAGTGAGGGGACAGGGAGATAGCGGGAGCCTTCTCGAGCAGTACTTC,TRBV11-3,TRBJ2-7,-
CASSQEWLAGGGVYEQYF,TGTGCCAGCAGCCAAGAGTGGCTAGCGGGAGGGGGGGTCTACGAGCAGTACTTC,TRBV4-2,TRBJ2-7,TRBD2
CASSGGSTDTQYF,TGCGCCAGCAGCGGAGGGAGCACAGATACGCAGTATTTT,TRBV5-1,TRBJ2-3,-
CASSGAPVSGNTGELFF,TGCGCCAGCAGCGGGGCCCCGGTTTCGGGGAACACCGGGGAGCTGTTTTTT,TRBV5-1,TRBJ2-2,-
CASSQDIRGSFVRNTIYF,TGCGCCAGCAGCCAAGATATTAGGGGGAGTTTTGTCCGAAACACCATATATTTT,TRBV4-3,TRBJ1-3,-
CASSLAGSPLHF,TGTGCCAGCAGTTTAGCAGGTTCACCCCTCCACTTT,TRBV28,TRBJ1-6,-
CASSRTGTGLNTQYF,TGTGCCAGCAGCAGGACCGGGACAGGGTTAAATACGCAGTATTTT,TRBV7-2,TRBJ2-3,TRBD1
CATRKGVGGPNEKLFF,TGTGCCACCAGAAAGGGGGTCGGTGGACCTAATGAAAAACTGTTTTTT,TRBV15,TRBJ1-4,-
CASSTGTSGRALGTGELFF,TGTGCCAGCAGCACAGGGACTAGCGGGAGGGCCTTGGGCACCGGGGAGCTGTTTTTT,TRBV7-2,TRBJ2-2,TRBD2
CASSHRGINEKLFF,TGTGCCAGCAGCCACAGGGGGATTAATGAAAAACTGTTTTTT,TRBV14,TRBJ1-4,TRBD1
CASSLERAPHNEQFF,TGTGCCAGCAGTTTAGAACGGGCCCCCCACAATGAGCAGTTCTTC,TRBV28,TRBJ2-1,-
CASSEAGGVGQPQHF,TGTGCCAGCAGTGAAGCGGGAGGGGTAGGGCAGCCCCAGCATTTT,TRBV6-1,TRBJ1-5,-
CAWKRVANTGELFF,TGTGCCTGGAAAAGGGTGGCGAACACCGGGGAGCTGTTTTTT,TRBV30,TRBJ2-2,-
CASSLKGTSSYNEQFF,TGCGCCAGCAGCTTGAAAGGGACTAGCTCCTACAATGAGCAGTTCTTC,TRBV5-1,TRBJ2-1,TRBD2
CASSLTGQTRDGYTF,TGTGCCAGCAGTTTGACAGGGCAAACGAGAGATGGCTACACCTTC,TRBV6-1,TRBJ1-2,TRBD1
CASSETQGISNQPQHF,TGTGCCAGCAGTGAAACGCAGGGTATTAGCAATCAGCCCCAGCATTTT,TRBV6-1,TRBJ1-5,-
CASSLRAGGTEAFF,TGCGCCAGCAGCTTGAGGGCCGGGGGGACTGAAGCTTTCTTT,TRBV5-1,TRBJ1-1,-
CASSGGTQETQYF,TGCGCCAGCAGCGGAGGGACCCAAGAGACCCAGTACTTC,TRBV5-1,TRBJ2-5,-
CASSQDPQGVREKLFF,TGCGCCAGCAGCCAAGATCCACAGGGCGTTCGAGAAAAACTGTTTTTT,TRBV4-3,TRBJ1-4,-
CAITSGRARYEQYF,TGTGCCATCACTAGCGGGAGGGCCCGCTACGAGCAGTACTTC,TRBV10-3,TRBJ2-7,TRBD2
CASSPGLAGGDTQYF,TGTGCCAGCAGCCCGGGACTAGCGGGGGGAGATACGCAGTATTTT,TRBV7-7,TRBJ2-3,TRBD2
CASSVGGASTDTQYF,TGCGCCAGCAGCGTCGGGGGGGCTAGCACAGATACGCAGTATTTT,TRBV5-1,TRBJ2-3,TRBD2